Described below is a single TCR beta chain sequence and its context. Its antigen is as yet unknown. There are 14 residues in the CDR3. V lost 4 bases to trimming and J lost 5 bases, with 15 bases between them. The germline CDR1 and CDR2 sequences are SGHRS and YFSETQ. The data stem from a study of identical twins. Study outcomes and limitations: The study found weaker excess twin sharing in beta out-of-frame sequences.

From the 5' RACE reads, TCRdb called clonotypes with MiXCR, one entry per CDR3 protein. This sample has around 280,000 distinct CDR3 sequences, with roughly 8.6% found just once. These sequences were also reported in another study, on yellow fever vaccine responses in identical twins.

The sequence derives from a young woman in good health. The specimen was memory (CD45RO+) T cells sorted from blood. The V gene is TRBV5-1, the J gene TRBJ2-5, with D perhaps being TRBD1 or TRBD2 (5 bases each). The CDR3 is CASSIGTLGETQYF. CDR3 bases: TGCGCCAGCAGCATAGGGACGTTGGGGGAGACCCAGTACTTC.